This TCR beta chain was sequenced in a study of cytotoxic CD8 clonotypes in ibrutinib-treated CLL. The CDR3 has 16 residues. CDR1 is SGHDN and CDR2 is FVKESK in the germline V gene. Germline trimming cut 2 bases from V and 4 bases from J; bases unmatched to any gene: 7. The assay was immunoSEQ multiplex PCR, and TCRdb's table has in-frame clones only and misses some. This table has around 24,000 clones, less than 80% appearing once. The specimen comprised PBMCs, sampled before ibrutinib treatment. This clonotype originated in a human donor with chronic lymphocytic leukemia. J is TRBJ2-1 and V is TRBV14, with 8 nucleotides matching TRBD2. The CDR3 reads CASSQRAGEGYNEQFF. CDR3 nucleotides: TGTGCCAGCAGCCAACGAGCGGGAGAGGGTTACAATGAGCAGTTCTTC.